The 9 T cell receptor beta chains listed next were all sequenced from one sample in a study of T cell changes during pregnancy in multiple sclerosis. Measured with immunoSEQ multiplex PCR; TCRdb has only the in-frame clones, and not every one. The table has over 60,000 clones, roughly 90% seen once. Sequencing used CD4+ T cells from peripheral blood mononuclear cells, obtained in the third trimester of pregnancy. These receptors all come from a female donor in good health, enrolled as a control in a pregnancy study.

The chain is built from TRBV9 and TRBJ1-1; no clear D. The CDR3 is made up of 14 amino acids. Per the germline V gene, CDR1 is SGDLS and CDR2 is YYNGEE. Trimming removed 2 bases at V and 0 bases at J, with 8 bases between. The CDR3 loop reads CASSVTAMNTEAFF. The CDR3 coding sequence is TGTGCCAGCAGCGTCACAGCTATGAACACTGAAGCTTTCTTT.

The rearrangement uses TRBV10-3 and TRBJ1-1, with a tentative D call TRBD1 (5 bases). The length of the CDR3 is 12 residues. The V end lost 0 bases, the J end lost 10 bases, and 9 bases lay between the germline ends. Germline CDR1 ENHRY, CDR2 SYGVKD. The CDR3 loop is CAISESDNRAFF. The CDR3 DNA sequence: TGTGCCATCAGTGAGTCGGACAACAGAGCTTTCTTT.

J is TRBJ2-3 and V is TRBV4-2; 8 positions match TRBD2. Trimming cost V 0 bases and J 1 base; bases outside gene matches: 3. CDR3 length: 16 residues. From germline, CDR1 is LGHNA and CDR2 YNFKEQ. The CDR3 DNA reads TGTGCCAGCAGCCAAGAGATACTAGCGGGCACAGATACGCAGTATTTT. It codes for CASSQEILAGTDTQYF.

DNA of the CDR3: TGTGCCAGCAGTGAAGGCCGGACTAGCGGAAACTACGAGCAGTACTTC. It yields the protein CASSEGRTSGNYEQYF. V and J are TRBV25-1 and TRBJ2-7; 10 bases are a match to TRBD2. The CDR3 has 16 amino acids. The trim removed 2 bases at V and 3 bases at J, leaving 7 bases unmatched. Germline loops: CDR1 MGHDK, CDR2 SYGVNS.

CDR3 nucleotides: TGTGCCAGCAGTTACCGGGGGGGACACACCATATATTTT. This codes for CASSYRGGHTIYF. The chain carries TRBV6-5 and TRBJ1-3; D possibly corresponds to TRBD1 (5 bases). Germline-derived CDR1 and CDR2 are MNHEY and SVGAGI. Trimming took off 2 bases at V and 8 bases at J, with 10 bases between the two ends. The CDR3 extends over 13 amino acids.

This clone was picked up one time. The CDR3 bases are TGCGCCAGCAGCCCAGGGGGCGTGCGAGGAGAGACCCAGTACTTC. This sequence encodes CASSPGGVRGETQYF. J is TRBJ2-5 and V is TRBV4-1, with TRBD1 matching 8 bases. Losses at the gene ends were 4 bases for V and 4 bases for J; bases not matched to a gene: 8. Per the germline V gene, CDR1 is MGHRA and CDR2 is YSYEKL. The CDR3 has 15 residues.

The chain recombines TRBV27 with TRBJ2-3; 7 bases agree with TRBD2. CDR1 and CDR2 (germline): MNHEY, SMNVEV (reference sequence). The CDR3 extends over 17 amino acids. Germline trimming cut 3 bases from V and 2 bases from J; bases unmatched to any gene: 11. The CDR3 DNA sequence: TGTGCCAGCAGTTTGAGATGGACTAGACAAAACACAGATACGCAGTATTTT. This sequence encodes CASSLRWTRQNTDTQYF.

The rearrangement uses TRBV19 and TRBJ2-7, with TRBD1 matching over 7 bases. V was pared by 5 bases and J by 0 bases, with 7 bases of the junction left unmatched. This CDR3 is 15 amino acids long. Looked up from germline, CDR1 is LNHDA and CDR2 is SQIVND (reference sequence). CDR3 sequence (DNA): TGTGCCAGTAGTTCTCCGGGACAGCACTCCTACGAGCAGTACTTC. This gives the protein CASSSPGQHSYEQYF.

J is TRBJ1-2 and V is TRBV25-1; 8 positions match TRBD1. V shed 4 bases and J 4 bases; nucleotides not matched to a gene: 14. Germline values: CDR1 MGHDK, CDR2 SYGVNS. The CDR3 runs 17 residues. The CDR3 spells CASSGPGDRPVSYGYTF. DNA for the CDR3: TGTGCCAGCAGTGGGCCAGGGGACAGGCCAGTCTCCTATGGCTACACCTTC.